This T cell receptor beta chain was found in a study of blood T cell repertoires in COVID-19. The repertoire was sequenced with immunoSEQ multiplex PCR; TCRdb's copy has only in-frame clones and lacks some. Of around 300,000 clones in the sample, 89% are singletons; the top ten hold about 8.4%. CDR3 length: 14 amino acids. Germline CDR1 reads LNHDA; CDR2 reads SQIVND (reference sequence). V lost 5 bases, J lost 4 bases, and 4 bases stayed unmatched. The genes are TRBV19 and TRBJ1-5; 8 positions match TRBD1. Sequencing used PBMCs or T cells enriched from blood (not recorded which). The receptor comes from a woman aged 25 to 39 who had recovered from COVID-19. CDR3: CASSAQGDNQPQHF. The CDR3 DNA reads as TGTGCCAGTAGTGCACAGGGGGATAATCAGCCCCAGCATTTT.